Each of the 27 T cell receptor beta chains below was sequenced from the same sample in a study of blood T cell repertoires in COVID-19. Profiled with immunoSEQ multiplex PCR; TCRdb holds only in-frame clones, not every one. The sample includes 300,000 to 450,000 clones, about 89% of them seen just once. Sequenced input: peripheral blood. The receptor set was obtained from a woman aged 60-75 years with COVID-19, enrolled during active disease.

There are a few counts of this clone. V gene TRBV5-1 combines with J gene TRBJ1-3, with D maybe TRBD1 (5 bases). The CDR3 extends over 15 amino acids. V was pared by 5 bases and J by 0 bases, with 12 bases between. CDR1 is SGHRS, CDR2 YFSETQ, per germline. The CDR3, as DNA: TGCGCCAGCAGACAGGACGAAAGCTCTGGAAACACCATATATTTT. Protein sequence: CASRQDESSGNTIYF.

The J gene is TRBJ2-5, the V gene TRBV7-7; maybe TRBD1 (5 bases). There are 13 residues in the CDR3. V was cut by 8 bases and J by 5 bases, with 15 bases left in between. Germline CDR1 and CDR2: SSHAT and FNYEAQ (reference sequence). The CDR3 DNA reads TGTGCCAGCGGTTGGGGCTCCGGGGAGACCCAGTACTTC. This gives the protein CASGWGSGETQYF.

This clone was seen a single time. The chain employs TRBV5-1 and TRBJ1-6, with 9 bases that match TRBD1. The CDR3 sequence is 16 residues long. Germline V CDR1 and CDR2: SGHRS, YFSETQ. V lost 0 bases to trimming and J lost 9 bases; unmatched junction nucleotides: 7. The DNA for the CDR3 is TGCGCCAGCAGCTTGGGGGATGGGACAGGGAGTTCACCCCTCCACTTT. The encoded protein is CASSLGDGTGSSPLHF.

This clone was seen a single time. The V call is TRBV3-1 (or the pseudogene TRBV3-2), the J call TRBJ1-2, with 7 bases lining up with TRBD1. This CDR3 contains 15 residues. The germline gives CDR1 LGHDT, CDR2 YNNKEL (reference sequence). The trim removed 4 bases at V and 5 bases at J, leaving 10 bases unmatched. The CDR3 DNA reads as TGTGCCAGCAGCCTGCAGACAGGGTCTGAATATGGCTACACCTTC. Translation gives CASSLQTGSEYGYTF.

Here the CDR3 reads CASSSGRSPQETQYF. CDR3 in DNA: TGTGCCAGCAGTTCGGGTAGGAGTCCACAAGAGACCCAGTACTTC. The chain combines TRBV7-9 with TRBJ2-5; D is undetermined. This CDR3 contains 15 residues. Germline-derived CDR1 and CDR2 are SEHNR and FQNEAQ (reference sequence). The V gene lost 6 bases and the J gene lost 2 bases, with 16 bases spanning the gap.

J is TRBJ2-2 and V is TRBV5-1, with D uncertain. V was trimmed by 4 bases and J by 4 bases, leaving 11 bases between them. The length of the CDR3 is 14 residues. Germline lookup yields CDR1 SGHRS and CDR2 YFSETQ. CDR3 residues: CASSLISGTGELFF. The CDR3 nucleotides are TGCGCCAGCAGCCTCATCTCGGGCACCGGGGAGCTGTTTTTT.

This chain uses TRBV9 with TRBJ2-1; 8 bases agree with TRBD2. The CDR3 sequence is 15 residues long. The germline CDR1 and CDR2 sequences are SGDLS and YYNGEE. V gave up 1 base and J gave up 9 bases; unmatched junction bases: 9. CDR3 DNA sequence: TGTGCCAGCAGCGTAAGCGGGGGTTTTAAGGGTGAGCAGTTCTTC. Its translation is CASSVSGGFKGEQFF.

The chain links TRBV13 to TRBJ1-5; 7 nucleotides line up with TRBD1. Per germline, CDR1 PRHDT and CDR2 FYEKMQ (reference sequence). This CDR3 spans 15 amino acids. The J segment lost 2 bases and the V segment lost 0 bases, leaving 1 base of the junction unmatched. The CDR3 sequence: CASSLGGGGNQPQHF. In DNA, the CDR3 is TGTGCCAGCAGCTTAGGAGGGGGCGGCAATCAGCCCCAGCATTTT.

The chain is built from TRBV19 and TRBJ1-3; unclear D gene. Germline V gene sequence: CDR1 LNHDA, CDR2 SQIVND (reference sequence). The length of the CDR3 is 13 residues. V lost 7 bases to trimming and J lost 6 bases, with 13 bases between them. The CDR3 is CASTDMVENTIYF. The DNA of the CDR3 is TGTGCCAGTACCGACATGGTTGAAAACACCATATATTTT.

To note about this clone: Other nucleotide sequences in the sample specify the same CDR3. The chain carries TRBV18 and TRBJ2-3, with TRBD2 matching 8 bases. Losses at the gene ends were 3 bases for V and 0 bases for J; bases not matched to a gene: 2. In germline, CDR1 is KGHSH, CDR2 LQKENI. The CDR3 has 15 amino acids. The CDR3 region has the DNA TGTGCCAGCTCACCCAGCGGGGGAAGCACAGATACGCAGTATTTT. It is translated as CASSPSGGSTDTQYF. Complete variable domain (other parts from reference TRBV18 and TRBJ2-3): NAGVMQNPRHLVRRRGQEARLRCSPMKGHSHVYWYRQLPEEGLKFMVYLQKENIIDESGMPKERFSAEFPKEGPSILRIQQVVRGDSAAYFCASSPSGGSTDTQYFGPGTRLTVL.

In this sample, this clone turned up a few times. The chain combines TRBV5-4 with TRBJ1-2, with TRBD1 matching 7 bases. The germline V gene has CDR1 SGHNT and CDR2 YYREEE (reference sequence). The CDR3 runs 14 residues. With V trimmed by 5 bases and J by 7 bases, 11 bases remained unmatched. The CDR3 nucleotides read TGTGCCAGCAGACGCCCAGGGGGAGTGGGTGGCTACACCTTC. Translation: CASRRPGGVGGYTF.

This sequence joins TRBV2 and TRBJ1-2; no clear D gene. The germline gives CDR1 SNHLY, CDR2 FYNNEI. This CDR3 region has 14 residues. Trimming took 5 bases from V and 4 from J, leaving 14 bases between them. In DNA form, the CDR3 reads TGTGCCAGCAGTAGACAAGCCCCTGGCTATGGCTACACCTTC. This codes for CASSRQAPGYGYTF.

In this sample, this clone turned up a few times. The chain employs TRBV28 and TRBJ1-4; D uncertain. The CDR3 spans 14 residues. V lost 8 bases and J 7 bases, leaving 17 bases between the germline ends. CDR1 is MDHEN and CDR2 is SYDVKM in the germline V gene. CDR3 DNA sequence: TGTGCCAGCGGCTACCGACGGGGAAGTGAAAAACTGTTTTTT. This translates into CASGYRRGSEKLFF.

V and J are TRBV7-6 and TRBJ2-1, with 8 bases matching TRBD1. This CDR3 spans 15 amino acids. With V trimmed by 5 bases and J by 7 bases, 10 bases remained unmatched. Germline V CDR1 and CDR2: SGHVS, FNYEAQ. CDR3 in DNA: TGTGCCAGCAGCCCGCAGGGGGCAAGTTTTAATGAGCAGTTCTTC. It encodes CASSPQGASFNEQFF.

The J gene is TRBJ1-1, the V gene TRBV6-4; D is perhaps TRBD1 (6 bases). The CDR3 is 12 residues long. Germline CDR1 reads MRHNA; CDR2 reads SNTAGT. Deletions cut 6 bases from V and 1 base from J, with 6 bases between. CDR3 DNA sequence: TGTGCCAGCAGCAGGGGGAACACTGAAGCTTTCTTT. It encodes CASSRGNTEAFF.

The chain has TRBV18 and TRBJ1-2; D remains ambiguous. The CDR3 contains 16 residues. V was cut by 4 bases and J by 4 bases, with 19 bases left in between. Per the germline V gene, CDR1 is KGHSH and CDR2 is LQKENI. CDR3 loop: CASSQYAPFTGYGYTF. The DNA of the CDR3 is TGTGCCAGCTCACAATACGCCCCCTTCACGGGCTATGGCTACACCTTC.

The CDR3 nucleotides read TGCGCCAGCGCGGGGAAAGGACGAGGCACCGGGGAGCTGTTTTTT. It codes for CASAGKGRGTGELFF. The chain is built from TRBV5-1 and TRBJ2-2; tentative D call: TRBD2 (6 bases). Germline loops: CDR1 SGHRS, CDR2 YFSETQ. This CDR3 spans 15 amino acids. Deletions cut 7 bases from V and 4 bases from J, with 17 bases between.

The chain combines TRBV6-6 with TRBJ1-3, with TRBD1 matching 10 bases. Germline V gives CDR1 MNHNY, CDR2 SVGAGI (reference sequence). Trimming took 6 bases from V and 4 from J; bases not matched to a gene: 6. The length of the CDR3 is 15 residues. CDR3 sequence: CASRPDRGRGNTIYF. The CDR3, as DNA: TGTGCCAGCAGGCCCGACAGGGGGCGAGGAAACACCATATATTTT.

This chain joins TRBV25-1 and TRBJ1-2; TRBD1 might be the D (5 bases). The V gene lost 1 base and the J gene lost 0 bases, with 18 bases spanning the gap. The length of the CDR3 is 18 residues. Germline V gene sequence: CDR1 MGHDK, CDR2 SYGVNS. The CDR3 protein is CASSEWGVGSRANYGYTF. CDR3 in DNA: TGTGCCAGCAGTGAATGGGGGGTCGGAAGCAGAGCTAACTATGGCTACACCTTC.

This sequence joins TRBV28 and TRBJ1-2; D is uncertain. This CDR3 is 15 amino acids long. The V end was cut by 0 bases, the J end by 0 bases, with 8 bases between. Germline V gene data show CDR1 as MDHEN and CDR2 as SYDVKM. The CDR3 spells CASSLWSLANYGYTF. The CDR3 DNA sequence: TGTGCCAGCAGTTTATGGAGCTTAGCTAACTATGGCTACACCTTC.

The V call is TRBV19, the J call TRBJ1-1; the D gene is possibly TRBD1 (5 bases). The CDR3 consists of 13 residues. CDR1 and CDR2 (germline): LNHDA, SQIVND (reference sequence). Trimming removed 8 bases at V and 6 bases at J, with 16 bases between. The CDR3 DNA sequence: TGTGCCAGTTCTAACGGCGTACAGGCTGAAGCTTTCTTT. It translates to CASSNGVQAEAFF. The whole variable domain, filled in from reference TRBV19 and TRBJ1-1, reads DGGITQSPKYLFRKEGQNVTLSCEQNLNHDAMYWYRQDPGQGLRLIYYSQIVNDFQKGDIAEGYSVSREKKESFPLTVTSAQKNPTAFYLCASSNGVQAEAFFGQGTRLTVV.

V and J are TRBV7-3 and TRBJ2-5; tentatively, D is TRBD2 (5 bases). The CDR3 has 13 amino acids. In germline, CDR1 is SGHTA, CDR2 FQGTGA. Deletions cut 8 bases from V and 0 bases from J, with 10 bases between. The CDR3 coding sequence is TGTGCCAGCCGCCCCGGGAACCAAGAGACCCAGTACTTC. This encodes CASRPGNQETQYF. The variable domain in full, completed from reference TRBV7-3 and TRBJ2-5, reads GAGVSQTPSNKVTEKGKYVELRCDPISGHTALYWYRQSLGQGPEFLIYFQGTGAADDSGLPNDRFFAVRPEGSVSTLKIQRTERGDSAVYLCASRPGNQETQYFGPGTRLLVL.

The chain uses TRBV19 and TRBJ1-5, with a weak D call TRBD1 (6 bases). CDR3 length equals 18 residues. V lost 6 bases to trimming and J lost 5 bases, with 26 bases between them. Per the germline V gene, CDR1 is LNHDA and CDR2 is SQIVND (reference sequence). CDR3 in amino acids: CASRITPGHLLDHQPQHF. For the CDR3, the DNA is TGTGCCAGTAGGATTACGCCGGGACACCTCTTGGACCATCAGCCCCAGCATTTT.

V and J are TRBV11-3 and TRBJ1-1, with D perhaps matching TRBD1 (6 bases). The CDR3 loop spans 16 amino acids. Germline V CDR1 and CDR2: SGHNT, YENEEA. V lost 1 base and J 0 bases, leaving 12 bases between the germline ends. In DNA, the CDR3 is TGTGCCAGCAGCTTAGGACCGCAGGGGATGAACACTGAAGCTTTCTTT. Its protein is CASSLGPQGMNTEAFF. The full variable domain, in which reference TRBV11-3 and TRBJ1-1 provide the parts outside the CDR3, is EAGVVQSPRYKIIEKKQPVAFWCNPISGHNTLYWYLQNLGQGPELLIRYENEEAVDDSQLPKDRFSAERLKGVDSTLKIQPAELGDSAVYLCASSLGPQGMNTEAFFGQGTRLTVV.

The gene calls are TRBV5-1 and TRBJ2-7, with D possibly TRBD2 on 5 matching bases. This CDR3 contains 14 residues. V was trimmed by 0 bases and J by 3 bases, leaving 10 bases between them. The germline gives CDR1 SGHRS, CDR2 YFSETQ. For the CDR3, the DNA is TGCGCCAGCAGCTTGGAGTCAGACTACTACGAGCAGTACTTC. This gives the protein CASSLESDYYEQYF.

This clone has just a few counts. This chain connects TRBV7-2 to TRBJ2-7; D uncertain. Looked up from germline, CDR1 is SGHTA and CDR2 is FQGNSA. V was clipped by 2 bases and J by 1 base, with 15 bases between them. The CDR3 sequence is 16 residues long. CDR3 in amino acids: CASSLTRSSPSYEQYF. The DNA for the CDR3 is TGTGCCAGCAGCTTAACTCGGTCCTCACCATCCTACGAGCAGTACTTC.

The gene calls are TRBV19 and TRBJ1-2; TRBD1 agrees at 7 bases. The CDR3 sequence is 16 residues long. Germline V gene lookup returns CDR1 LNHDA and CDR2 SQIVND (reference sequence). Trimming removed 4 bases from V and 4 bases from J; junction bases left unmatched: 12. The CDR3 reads CASSTDPGGLRYGYTF. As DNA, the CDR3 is TGTGCCAGTAGTACAGATCCAGGGGGGCTACGCTATGGCTACACCTTC.